This is a list of T cell receptor beta chains from one sample in a study of shared clonotypes between healthy human individuals. Assay used: immunoSEQ multiplex PCR; TCRdb lists only in-frame clones, some missing. The table includes about 710,000 clones, 55% to 75% detected once. The source material was memory CD4+ T cells sorted from blood. All receptors come from a woman younger than 45 in good health. Both conserved end residues are part of each CDR3. The D gene is left open where the match is weak. Size is stated for part of the rows, as once, few or many counts, or as a class when the clone is expanded.

>TRBJ2-2|TRBD2|NA|TRBV29-1
TGCAGCGTCAGTCTAGCGGGAGGGCTTGGCGGGGAGCTGTTTTTT
CSVSLAGGLGGELFF
>TRBJ1-5|NA|NA|TRBV19
TGTGCCAGTAGTCTGATGGGACCTCAGCCCCAGCATTTT
CASSLMGPQPQHF
>TRBJ2-3|NA|NA|TRBV13
TGTGCCAGCAGCTTAGCGGCCGCTGGAGATACGCAGTATTTT
CASSLAAAGDTQYF
>TRBJ2-7|NA|NA|TRBV27
TGTGCCAGCAGGCGAGGGCCGGGGTACGAGCAGTACTTC
CASRRGPGYEQYF
>TRBJ1-3|NA|NA|TRBV18
TGTGCCAGCTCACGGTATGAGCGTAGCTCTGGAAACACCATATATTTT
CASSRYERSSGNTIYF
>TRBJ2-1|TRBD2|NA|TRBV7-2
TGTGCCAGCAGCTTTTTTTTCTTAGCGGGAAATGAGCAGTTCTTC
CASSFFFLAGNEQFF
>TRBJ1-5|NA|NA|TRBV5-8
TGTGCCAGCAGCTTTGGCACTCTGGGGGATCAGCCCCAGCATTTT
CASSFGTLGDQPQHF
>TRBJ2-2|NA|NA|TRBV11-2
TGTGCCAGCAGCTTACCGTCGTACACCGGGGAGCTGTTTTTT
CASSLPSYTGELFF
>TRBJ2-5|NA|NA|TRBV29-1
TGCAGCGGACGCGAGGGCCGGGAGACCCAGTACTTC
CSGREGRETQYF
>TRBJ1-3|NA|few|TRBV5-1
TGCGCCAGCGCTCAGGCGACCTCTGGAAACACCATATATTTT
CASAQATSGNTIYF
>TRBJ2-3|TRBD2|NA|TRBV11-2
TGTGCCAGCAGATTCGCCGGGGGGGGCACAGATACGCAGTATTTT
CASRFAGGGTDTQYF
>TRBJ1-4|TRBD1|NA|TRBV27
TGTGCCAGCTGTTCGAGAGGGGGCAGAGAAAAACCGTTTTTT
CASCSRGGREKPFF
>TRBJ2-7|NA|NA|TRBV1
TGCACCAGCAGCCAAGATAGGAAGGAGACCCACGAGCAGTACTTC
CTSSQDRKETHEQYF
>TRBJ2-1|NA|NA|TRBV29-1
TGCAGCGTTTGGCTAGCGTTAAGGGAGGAGCAGTTCTTC
CSVWLALREEQFF
>TRBJ2-7|TRBD2|few|TRBV28
TGTGCCAGCAGTCTCAGCGGGAGTGTACACGAGCAGTACTTC
CASSLSGSVHEQYF
>TRBJ2-3|TRBD1|NA|TRBV4-1
TGCGCCAGCAGCCAAGGAGGGACAGGGGGAGATACGCAGTATTTT
CASSQGGTGGDTQYF
>TRBJ2-3|TRBD1|NA|TRBV7-8
TGTGCCAGCAGCCCAGGACAGGGTAGGACAGATACGCAGTATTTT
CASSPGQGRTDTQYF
>TRBJ1-1|NA|NA|TRBV7-6
TGTGCCAGCAGCTTAGAGGTGAACACTGAAGCTTTCTTT
CASSLEVNTEAFF
>TRBJ1-3|NA|NA|TRBV7-9
TGTGCCGGGGAGACAGTCCTCTCTGGAAACACCATATATTTT
CAGETVLSGNTIYF
>TRBJ2-1|NA|NA|TRBV2
TGTGCCAGCAGGGAGGACACCTACAATGAGCAGTTCTTC
CASREDTYNEQFF
>TRBJ1-5|NA|NA|TRBV4-1
TGCGCCAGCAGCTACAGGGTAGGCCAGCCCCAGCATTTT
CASSYRVGQPQHF
>TRBJ2-3|NA|once|TRBV4-2
TGTGCCAGCAGCCAGCTACGCACAGATACGCAGTATTTT
CASSQLRTDTQYF
>TRBJ2-2|TRBD2|NA|TRBV18
TGTGCCAGCTCACCACGGACTAGCGGGAACACCGGGGAGCTGTTTTTT
CASSPRTSGNTGELFF
>TRBJ2-7|NA|NA|TRBV10-3
TGTGCCATCAGTGGAGTCAGGGGTTTCTACGAGCAGTACTTC
CAISGVRGFYEQYF
>TRBJ2-3|TRBD2|NA|TRBV2
TGTGCCAGCATCGTAGCGGGAGGCACAGATACGCAGTATTTT
CASIVAGGTDTQYF
>TRBJ1-5|NA|once|TRBV10-3
TGTGCCATCAGTGGACAGCGGAATCAGCCCCAGCATTTT
CAISGQRNQPQHF
>TRBJ1-2|TRBD1|NA|TRBV2
TGTGCCAGCAGCCGGGACAGCGTTTACTATGGCTACACCTTC
CASSRDSVYYGYTF
>TRBJ2-2|TRBD2|NA|TRBV7-2
TGTGCCAGCCAACCCGGGACTAGCGGTACCGGGGAGCTGTTTTTT
CASQPGTSGTGELFF
>TRBJ2-1|TRBD2|few|TRBV28
TGTGCCAGCAGTTTGGGGACTAGCGGGAAGAATGAGCAGTTCTTC
CASSLGTSGKNEQFF
>TRBJ1-5|TRBD1|NA|TRBV11-2
TGTGCCAGCAGCTTTACCGGGACAGTGCAATATCAGCCCCAGCATTTT
CASSFTGTVQYQPQHF
>TRBJ2-7|TRBD2|NA|TRBV27
TGTGCCAGCAGTTGGCTAGCGGAATACGAGCAGTACTTC
CASSWLAEYEQYF
>TRBJ2-7|TRBD1|NA|TRBV5-1
TGCGCCAGCAGCTTGGGTTATCAGGGGGCTCTGAGGTACGAGCAGTACTTC
CASSLGYQGALRYEQYF
>TRBJ1-2|TRBD1|NA|TRBV27
TGTGCCAGTACCGGGACAGAAGGGAATGGCTACACCTTC
CASTGTEGNGYTF
>TRBJ2-1|TRBD2|NA|TRBV6-5
TGTGCCAGCAGTTACCTACGGACTAGCGGGAGCAATGAGCAGTTCTTC
CASSYLRTSGSNEQFF
>TRBJ1-4|NA|NA|TRBV18
TGTGCCAGCTCACCAGCAGGCCCAACTAATGAAAAACTGTTTTTT
CASSPAGPTNEKLFF
>TRBJ1-1|NA|NA|TRBV5-1
TGCGCCAGCAGCCGGACGGGACCCAAGAACACTGAAGCTTTCTTT
CASSRTGPKNTEAFF
>TRBJ2-2|NA|NA|TRBV7-2
TGTGCCAGCAGCTTAGGTTTGGACACCGGGGAGCTGTTTTTT
CASSLGLDTGELFF
>TRBJ1-4|NA|NA|TRBV19
TGTGCCAGTAGTATAGGAGCCAGCGAAAAACTGTTTTTT
CASSIGASEKLFF
>TRBJ2-5|TRBD2|NA|TRBV9
TGTGCCAGCAGCGTATCACTAGCGGGAGGAGAGACCCAGTACTTC
CASSVSLAGGETQYF
>TRBJ2-1|TRBD2|NA|TRBV5-4
TGTGCCAGCAGACGAACAGCGGGGCCAGGCCCCAATGAGCAGTTCTTC
CASRRTAGPGPNEQFF
>TRBJ2-1|NA|NA|TRBV10-1
TGCGCCAGCAGTGAAAAGCGTATTTACAATGAGCAGTTCTTC
CASSEKRIYNEQFF
>TRBJ2-1|NA|NA|TRBV6-1
TGTGCCAGCAGTGGGACAGGGTCCAAGCGGGGGCCGCAGTTCTTC
CASSGTGSKRGPQFF
>TRBJ2-2|TRBD2|NA|TRBV10-2
TGCGCCACCCACCTGACTAGCGGGAGCTCCGGGGAGCTGTTTTTT
CATHLTSGSSGELFF
>TRBJ2-3|TRBD2|NA|TRBV7-9
TGTGCCAGCCTTCGGCTAGCGGGAACCACAGATACGCAGTATTTT
CASLRLAGTTDTQYF
>TRBJ2-1|NA|NA|TRBV7-3
TGTGCCAGCAGCTCCCCGACAGGGAGGCATGAGCAGTTCTTC
CASSSPTGRHEQFF
>TRBJ1-5|TRBD1|NA|TRBV2
TGTGCCAGCAGTGGGGGACAGCTCAATCAGCCCCAGCATTTT
CASSGGQLNQPQHF
>TRBJ2-7|NA|few|TRBV11-2
TGTGCCAGCAGCCCCCAGGTCGGGTCGGAGCAGTACTTC
CASSPQVGSEQYF
>TRBJ2-1|TRBD2|NA|TRBV4-1
TGCGCCAGCAGCCAGGGACTCGCTAGCGGGAGATCGGGGGATGAGCAGTTCTTC
CASSQGLASGRSGDEQFF
>TRBJ2-3|NA|NA|TRBV7-2
TGTGCCAGCAGCTTAGTGGTACTAGTCACAGATACGCAGTATTTT
CASSLVVLVTDTQYF
>TRBJ1-6|NA|NA|TRBV18
TGTGCCAGCTCACCAGCATCAGGGAACAATTCACCCCTCCACTTT
CASSPASGNNSPLHF
>TRBJ1-2|NA|few|TRBV28
TGTGCCAGCAGTGCCATCAGGGGACAACACTCTTATGGCTACACCTTC
CASSAIRGQHSYGYTF
>TRBJ1-5|NA|NA|TRBV2
TGTGCCAGCAGTGATGGACGGCATAGCAATCAGCCCCAGCATTTT
CASSDGRHSNQPQHF
>TRBJ2-2|NA|once|TRBV5-1
TGCGCCAGCGCATCCTACTTGAACACCGGGGAGCTGTTTTTT
CASASYLNTGELFF
>TRBJ1-5|NA|NA|TRBV15
TGTGCCACCAGCAGAGCACCGATCAATCAGCCCCAGCATTTT
CATSRAPINQPQHF
>TRBJ1-1|TRBD1|NA|TRBV27
TGTGCCAGCAGCCGTCCCGGGACAGGGGCCCCTGAAGCTTTCTTT
CASSRPGTGAPEAFF